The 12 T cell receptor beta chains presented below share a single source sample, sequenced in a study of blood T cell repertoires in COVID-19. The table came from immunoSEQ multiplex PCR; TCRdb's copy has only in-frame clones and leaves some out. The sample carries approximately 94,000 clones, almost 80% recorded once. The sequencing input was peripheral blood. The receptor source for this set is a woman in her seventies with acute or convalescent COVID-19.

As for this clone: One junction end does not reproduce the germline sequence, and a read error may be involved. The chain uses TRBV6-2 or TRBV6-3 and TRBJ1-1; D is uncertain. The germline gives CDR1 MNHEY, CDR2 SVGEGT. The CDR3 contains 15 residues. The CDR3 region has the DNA TGTGCCAGCAGTCCGCCTCAGGTTATGAATACTGAAGCTTTCTTT. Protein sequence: CASSPPQVMNTEAFF.

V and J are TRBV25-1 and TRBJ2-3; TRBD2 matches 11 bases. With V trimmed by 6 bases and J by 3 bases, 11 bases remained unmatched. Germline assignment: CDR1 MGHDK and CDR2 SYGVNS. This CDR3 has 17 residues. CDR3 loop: CASRGTSGFIGTDTQYF. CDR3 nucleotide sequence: TGTGCCAGCAGAGGGACTAGCGGTTTCATAGGAACAGATACGCAGTATTTT.

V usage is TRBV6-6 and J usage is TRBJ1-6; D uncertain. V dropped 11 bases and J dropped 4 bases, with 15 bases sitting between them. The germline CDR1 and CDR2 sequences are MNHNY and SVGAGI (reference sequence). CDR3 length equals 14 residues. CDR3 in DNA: TGTGCCGGGTCGATCGGGGAGTATAATTCACCCCTCCACTTT. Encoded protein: CAGSIGEYNSPLHF.

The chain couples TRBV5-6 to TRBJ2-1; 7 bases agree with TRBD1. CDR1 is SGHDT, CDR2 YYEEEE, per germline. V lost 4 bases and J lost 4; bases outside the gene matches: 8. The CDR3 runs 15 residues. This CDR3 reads CASSTRLGQYNEQFF. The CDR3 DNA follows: TGTGCCAGCAGCACACGACTGGGACAGTACAATGAGCAGTTCTTC.

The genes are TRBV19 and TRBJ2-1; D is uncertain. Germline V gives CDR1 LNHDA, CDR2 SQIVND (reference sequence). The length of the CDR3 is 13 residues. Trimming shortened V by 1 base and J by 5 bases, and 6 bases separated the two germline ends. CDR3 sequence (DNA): TGTGCCAGTAGTATAGGACTCGACAATGAGCAGTTCTTC. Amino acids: CASSIGLDNEQFF. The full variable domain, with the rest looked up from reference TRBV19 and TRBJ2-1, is DGGITQSPKYLFRKEGQNVTLSCEQNLNHDAMYWYRQDPGQGLRLIYYSQIVNDFQKGDIAEGYSVSREKKESFPLTVTSAQKNPTAFYLCASSIGLDNEQFFGPGTRLTVL.

CDR3 DNA sequence: TGTGCCAGCAGTACGTGGACAGGGGTTGAGGAGACCCAGTACTTC. Translated, it gives CASSTWTGVEETQYF. The rearrangement joins TRBV28 to TRBJ2-5; 9 bases line up with TRBD1. This CDR3 region has 15 residues. The V gene end was trimmed by 5 bases and the J gene end by 5 bases; junction bases not matched to a gene: 9. Germline assignment: CDR1 MDHEN and CDR2 SYDVKM. Full variable domain (remainder filled in from reference TRBV28 and TRBJ2-5): DVKVTQSSRYLVKRTGEKVFLECVQDMDHENMFWYRQDPGLGLRLIYFSYDVKMKEKGDIPEGYSVSREKKERFSLILESASTNQTSMYLCASSTWTGVEETQYFGPGTRLLVL.

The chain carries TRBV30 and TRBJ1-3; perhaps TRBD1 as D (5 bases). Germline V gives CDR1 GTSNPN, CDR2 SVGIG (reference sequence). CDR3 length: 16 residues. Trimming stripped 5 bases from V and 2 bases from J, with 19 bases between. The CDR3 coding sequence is TGTGCCTGGGGCTTAGGGGTGCCACCGCCTGGAAACACCATATATTTT. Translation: CAWGLGVPPPGNTIYF.

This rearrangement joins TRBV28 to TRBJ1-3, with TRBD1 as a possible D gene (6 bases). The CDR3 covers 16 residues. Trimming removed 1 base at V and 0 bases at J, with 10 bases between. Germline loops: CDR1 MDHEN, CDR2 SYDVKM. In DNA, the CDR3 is TGTGCCAGCAGTTTATACCCGACAGGCTCTGGAAACACCATATATTTT. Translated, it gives CASSLYPTGSGNTIYF.

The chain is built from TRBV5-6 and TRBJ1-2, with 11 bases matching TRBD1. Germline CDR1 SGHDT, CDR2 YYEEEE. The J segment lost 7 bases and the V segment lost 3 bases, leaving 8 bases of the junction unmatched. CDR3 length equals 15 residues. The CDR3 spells CASSSAGTGGSGYTF. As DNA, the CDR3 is TGTGCCAGCAGCTCCGCCGGGACAGGGGGTTCTGGCTACACCTTC.

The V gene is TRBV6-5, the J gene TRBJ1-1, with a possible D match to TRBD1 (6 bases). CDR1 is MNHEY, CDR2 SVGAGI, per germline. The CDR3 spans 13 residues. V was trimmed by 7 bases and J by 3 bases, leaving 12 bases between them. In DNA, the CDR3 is TGTGCCAGCACTAGGACAGCGGACACTGAAGCTTTCTTT. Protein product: CASTRTADTEAFF.

The CDR3 loop reads CASSGRGRSGNTIYF. CDR3 DNA: TGCGCCAGCAGCGGCAGGGGCCGCTCTGGAAACACCATATATTTT. The chain combines TRBV5-1 with TRBJ1-3, with D possibly matching TRBD1 (6 bases). Trimming stripped 4 bases from V and 0 bases from J, with 11 bases between. The CDR3 has 15 amino acids. Germline assignment: CDR1 SGHRS and CDR2 YFSETQ.

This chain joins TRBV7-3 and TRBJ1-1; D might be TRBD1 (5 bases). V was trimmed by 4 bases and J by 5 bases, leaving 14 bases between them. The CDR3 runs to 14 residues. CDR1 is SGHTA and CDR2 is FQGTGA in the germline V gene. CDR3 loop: CASSSQPDSTEAFF. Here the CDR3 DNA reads TGTGCCAGCAGCTCTCAACCAGACAGTACTGAAGCTTTCTTT.